This entry is about one TCR beta chain. Its specificity is not known. This record belongs to a study of T cell responses to AZD1222 COVID-19 vaccine. Study at large: Timing groups of about 4 and about 12 weeks for second doses were pooled.

Assay used: immunoSEQ multiplex PCR; TCRdb lists only in-frame clones, some missing. The table lists nearly 100,000 clones, about 88% of them singletons, with roughly 2.8% in the top ten. Overall study findings and caveats: Nearly half of spike-specific TCRs reportedly target variant regions that are unmutated in the B.1.351 and B.1.1.7 variants. It should be noted that donors were predominantly white British and more often female, and clonal diversity was possibly underestimated. An increase in Spike-specific TCR breadth and depth was observed after two AZD1222 doses.

The CDR3 is 16 residues long. Germline CDR1 SGHDT, CDR2 YYEEEE. The V and J ends lost 5 bases and 1 base, in that order; junction bases with no gene match: 4. J is TRBJ1-6 and V is TRBV5-6, with TRBD1 matching 9 bases. The origin of this receptor is an adult in good health. Here the sequenced sample was peripheral blood, taken on day 0 of AZD1222 vaccination. CDR3 coding DNA: TGTGCCAGCAGAACCGGGACAGGGTCCTATAATTCACCCCTCCACTTT. Translated, it gives CASRTGTGSYNSPLHF.